The 17 T cell receptor beta chains below were found in one sample sequenced in a study of T cell responses to AZD1222 COVID-19 vaccine. Using immunoSEQ multiplex PCR, the repertoire was profiled, and TCRdb retains in-frame clones only, with some absent. Found here are more than 95,000 clones, nearly 90% of them singletons; the top ten hold around 45%. The sample was peripheral blood, taken 28 days after the second AZD1222 dose. These TCRs come from an adult who received the AZD1222 COVID-19 vaccine.

This chain connects TRBV7-3 to TRBJ1-1, with D possibly being TRBD1 (6 bases). The germline V and J ends were trimmed by 6 bases and 1 base, with 9 bases remaining between them. The CDR3 length is 13 residues. CDR1 is SGHTA, CDR2 FQGTGA, per germline. The CDR3 sequence is CASSWDKNTEAFF. The CDR3 coding sequence is TGTGCCAGCAGTTGGGACAAGAACACTGAAGCTTTCTTT.

V gene TRBV2 combines with J gene TRBJ1-2; D might be TRBD1 (5 bases). Germline CDR1 SNHLY, CDR2 FYNNEI. Between the trimmed V and J ends, which lost 8 bases and 4 bases, there was a span of 14 bases. The CDR3 loop spans 13 amino acids. The chain's CDR3 is CASAVGLIYGYTF. CDR3 coding DNA: TGTGCCAGCGCCGTGGGACTGATCTATGGCTACACCTTC.

The V gene is TRBV6-5, the J gene TRBJ2-5; 8 bases map to TRBD2. After removal of 3 bases from V and 4 bases from J, the junction contained 10 bases not matched to a gene. CDR1 and CDR2 from the germline V gene are MNHEY and SVGAGI. The CDR3 extends over 16 amino acids. DNA for the CDR3: TGTGCCAGCAGTTATCTAGGGGCGGGAGGTGGAGAGACCCAGTACTTC. Translating it yields CASSYLGAGGGETQYF.

This sequence joins TRBV10-2 and TRBJ2-1; D tentatively reads TRBD1 or TRBD2 (5 bases each). Looked up from germline, CDR1 is WSHSY and CDR2 is SAAADI. This CDR3 has 15 residues. The V and J ends lost 0 bases and 8 bases respectively, with 14 bases between them. The CDR3 sequence is CASSESGATGDEQFF. CDR3 DNA sequence: TGCGCCAGCAGTGAGTCAGGGGCCACCGGGGATGAGCAGTTCTTC.

This sequence joins TRBV6-5 and TRBJ2-5, with D perhaps TRBD1 (6 bases). CDR1 and CDR2 (germline): MNHEY, SVGAGI. This CDR3 has 13 amino acids. The germline V and J ends were trimmed by 3 bases and 3 bases, with 8 bases remaining between them. The CDR3 DNA is TGTGCCAGCAGTTATGGGACAAAAGAGACCCAGTACTTC. This codes for CASSYGTKETQYF.

CDR3 protein: CASRQEQGISEKLFF. The CDR3 nucleotides read TGCGCCAGCCGTCAGGAGCAGGGTATCTCAGAAAAACTGTTTTTT. V and J are TRBV5-1 and TRBJ1-4; possible D gene TRBD1, 5 bases. The germline V and J ends were trimmed by 7 bases and 8 bases, with 21 bases remaining between them. Germline-derived CDR1 and CDR2 are SGHRS and YFSETQ. CDR3 length: 15 amino acids.

This chain links TRBV30 with TRBJ1-4; no clear D gene. The V gene's germline CDR1 is GTSNPN and CDR2 SVGIG (reference sequence). This CDR3 region has 12 residues. The V gene lost 7 bases and the J gene lost 8 bases, with 14 bases spanning the gap. DNA of the CDR3: TGTGCCTCGGACGTCTCCGGGGAAAAACTGTTTTTT. This gives the protein CASDVSGEKLFF.

The chain carries TRBV4-3 and TRBJ2-2, with D possibly called TRBD1 or TRBD2 (5 bases each). V dropped 0 bases and J dropped 4 bases, with 6 bases sitting between them. This CDR3 comprises 14 residues. Germline CDR1 LGHNA, CDR2 YSLEER. The CDR3 here is CASSQERGTGELFF. The CDR3, as DNA: TGCGCCAGCAGCCAAGAGAGGGGCACCGGGGAGCTGTTTTTT.

The chain carries TRBV6-6 and TRBJ2-7, with D unresolved. Germline values: CDR1 MNHNY, CDR2 SVGAGI (reference sequence). The CDR3 length is 12 residues. With 4 bases removed from V and 5 bases from J, the gap between germline ends came to 9 bases. The DNA of the CDR3 is TGTGCCAGCAGTTCCTTAGTGGACGAGCAGTACTTC. Translated, it gives CASSSLVDEQYF.

The CDR3 sequence is CASSKGGNTEAFF. In DNA, the CDR3 is TGCGCCAGCAGCAAAGGGGGTAACACTGAAGCTTTCTTT. The V gene is TRBV5-1, the J gene TRBJ1-1; a possible D gene is TRBD1 (6 bases). Germline V CDR1 and CDR2: SGHRS, YFSETQ. Trimming stripped 4 bases from V and 2 bases from J, with 9 bases between. CDR3 length: 13 residues.

V and J are TRBV7-3 and TRBJ2-7; D unclear. This CDR3 is 13 amino acids long. Per germline, CDR1 SGHTA and CDR2 FQGTGA. Trimming took off 2 bases at V and 6 bases at J, with 11 bases between the two ends. The CDR3, as DNA: TGTGCCAGCAGCTTACTGATGGGTGGCGAGCAGTACTTC. Translating gives CASSLLMGGEQYF.

CDR3 nucleotide sequence: TGTGCCAGCAGACGACAGGGTTACTCATCCTACGAGCAGTACTTC. It encodes CASRRQGYSSYEQYF. The V call is TRBV6-5, the J call TRBJ2-7, with 7 bases lining up with TRBD1. V lost 6 bases to trimming and J lost 1 base; unmatched junction nucleotides: 9. This CDR3 has 15 residues. Germline V CDR1 and CDR2: MNHEY, SVGAGI.

The chain has TRBV14 and TRBJ2-1; 9 positions agree with TRBD2. Germline V gene lookup returns CDR1 SGHDN and CDR2 FVKESK. The length of the CDR3 is 15 residues. V was clipped by 4 bases and J by 0 bases; unmatched bases: 1. The CDR3 protein is CASSLLAGSYNEQFF. Here the CDR3 DNA reads TGTGCCAGCAGCCTACTAGCGGGCTCCTACAATGAGCAGTTCTTC.

This chain links TRBV10-1 with TRBJ2-1; a weak D match, TRBD2 (6 bases). CDR1 WNHNN and CDR2 SYGVQD come from the germline V gene (reference sequence). This CDR3 is built from 12 residues. The V and J ends lost 4 bases and 7 bases respectively, with 8 bases between them. In DNA form, the CDR3 reads TGCGCCAGCAGTGGGGCGGGGAATGAGCAGTTCTTC. Encoded protein: CASSGAGNEQFF.

The chain uses TRBV7-2 and TRBJ2-7; tentative D call: TRBD2 (6 bases). Germline CDR1 is SGHTA and CDR2 is FQGNSA. The germline V and J ends were trimmed by 1 base and 9 bases, with 19 bases remaining between them. The CDR3 has 15 amino acids. This CDR3 reads CASSLGTGVGLRQYF. The CDR3 DNA reads as TGTGCCAGCAGCTTAGGGACGGGAGTGGGGTTACGGCAGTACTTC.

The chain couples TRBV4-1 to TRBJ1-4; 8 nucleotides agree with TRBD1. V gave up 2 bases and J gave up 4 bases; unmatched junction bases: 3. This CDR3 has 15 residues. CDR1 MGHRA and CDR2 YSYEKL come from the germline V gene. CDR3 nucleotides: TGCGCCAGCAGCCAACAGGGGGCAGTTAATGAAAAACTGTTTTTT. The encoded protein is CASSQQGAVNEKLFF.

The chain couples TRBV5-1 to TRBJ2-1, with D tentatively TRBD1 or TRBD2 (5 bases each). Trimming removed 5 bases at V and 0 bases at J, with 12 bases between. Germline CDR1 reads SGHRS; CDR2 reads YFSETQ. This CDR3 contains 15 residues. The CDR3, as DNA: TGCGCCAGCAGGGTCGGGACCGGCTCCTACAATGAGCAGTTCTTC. Protein sequence: CASRVGTGSYNEQFF. Full variable domain (remainder filled in from reference TRBV5-1 and TRBJ2-1): KAGVTQTPRYLIKTRGQQVTLSCSPISGHRSVSWYQQTPGQGLQFLFEYFSETQRNKGNFPGRFSGRQFSNSRSEMNVSTLELGDSALYLCASRVGTGSYNEQFFGPGTRLTVL.